This TCR beta chain was obtained from a study of tissue T cells after allogeneic stem cell transplantation. Study outcomes and limitations: TCR repertoires tracked anatomic similarity, regardless of disease or transplant status. Shared clones across patients were few; motif clustering revealed tissue-specific shared signatures.

V dropped 1 base and J dropped 6; count of bases not matched to a gene: 4. The CDR3 is 14 amino acids. Germline CDR1 reads SNHLY; CDR2 reads FYNGKV (reference sequence). Survey-depth TCRbeta CDR3 sequencing reported V/J genes and productive frequencies. Profiled with immunoSEQ multiplex PCR; TCRdb holds only in-frame clones, not every one. In the table there are some 47,000 clones, 73% of which are singletons. With respect to this clone: What it binds is unknown. All gene names here are mouse names. The read comes to an end 1 residue before the CDR3 does, leaving the germline J gene to fill in the end.

The origin of this receptor is a pool of C57BL/6 mice in good health. Input material: sorted cells pooled from one or two spleens. The V and J genes are TRBV3 and TRBJ2-7, with 9 bases matching TRBD2. The CDR3 here is CASSLEAGGVEQYF. The part of the CDR3 DNA that was read is TGTGCCAGCAGCTTAGAAGCTGGGGGGGTTGAACAGTAC.